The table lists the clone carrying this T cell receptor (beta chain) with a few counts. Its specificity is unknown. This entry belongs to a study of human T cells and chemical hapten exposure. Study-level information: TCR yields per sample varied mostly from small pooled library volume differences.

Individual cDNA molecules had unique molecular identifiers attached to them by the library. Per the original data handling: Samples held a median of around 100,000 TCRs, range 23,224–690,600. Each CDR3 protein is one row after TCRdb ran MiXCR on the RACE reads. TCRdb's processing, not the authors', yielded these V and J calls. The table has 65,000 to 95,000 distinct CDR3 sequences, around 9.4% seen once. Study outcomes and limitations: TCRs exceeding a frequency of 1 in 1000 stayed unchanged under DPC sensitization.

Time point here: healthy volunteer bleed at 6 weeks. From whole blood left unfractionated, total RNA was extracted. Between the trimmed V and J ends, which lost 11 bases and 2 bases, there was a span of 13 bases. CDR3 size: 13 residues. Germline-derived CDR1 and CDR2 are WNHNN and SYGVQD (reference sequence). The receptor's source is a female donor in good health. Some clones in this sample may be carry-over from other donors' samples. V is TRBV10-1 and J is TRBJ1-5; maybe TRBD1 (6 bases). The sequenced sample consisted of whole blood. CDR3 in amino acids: CAGSEGGNQPQHF. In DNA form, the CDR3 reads TGCGCCGGTTCAGAGGGGGGCAATCAGCCCCAGCATTTT.